Sequencing of this TCR beta chain was carried out in a study of shared clonotypes between healthy human individuals. Broader study findings: Only blood was sampled; tissue repertoires likely differ.

Naive-designated CD8 cells lacked CD45RO, were positively enriched for CCR7, and omitted terminally differentiated effector memory CD45RA+ cells. Repertoires were generated with immunoSEQ multiplex PCR, while TCRdb's copy carries only in-frame clones and drops some. The repertoire holds some 2.1 million clones, with approximately 94% as singletons. The CDR3 totals 16 residues. The germline CDR1 and CDR2 sequences are SEHNR and FQNEAQ (reference sequence). V dropped 5 bases and J dropped 4; count of bases not matched to a gene: 7. Comments on this clone: The antigen is undetermined.

The receptor was isolated from a man aged 18 to 29 in good health. The gene calls are TRBV7-9 and TRBJ2-5, with 13 bases aligning to TRBD2. Sequenced: naive CD8+ T cells sorted from blood. CDR3 coding DNA: TGTGCCAGCAGCGGACTAGCGGGAGTTCTTCGAGAGACCCAGTACTTC. It is translated as CASSGLAGVLRETQYF. Full variable domain (remainder filled in from reference TRBV7-9 and TRBJ2-5): DTGVSQNPRHKITKRGQNVTFRCDPISEHNRLYWYRQTLGQGPEFLTYFQNEAQLEKSRLLSDRFSAERPKGSFSTLEIQRTEQGDSAMYLCASSGLAGVLRETQYFGPGTRLLVL.